A single sample gave rise to the 23 T cell receptor beta chains below, sequenced in a study of cytomegalovirus exposure and HLA in healthy donors. Vbeta (60) and Jbeta (13) primers were used in the PCR. Here immunoSEQ multiplex PCR was the method, and the copy in TCRdb shows in-frame clones only, minus some. Of 100,000 to 150,000 clones in the sample, 65% to 90% are singletons; the top ten hold 0.95% to 1.5%. Material for sequencing was PBMCs. All receptors derive from a girl aged 2-15 years in good health and CMV-seronegative.

The chain is built from TRBV28 and TRBJ2-7, with D uncertain. Germline loops: CDR1 MDHEN, CDR2 SYDVKM. The CDR3 sequence is 10 residues long. The germline V and J ends were trimmed by 10 bases and 2 bases, with 6 bases remaining between them. The DNA for the CDR3 is TGTGCCACACAAACCTACGAGCAGTACTTC. Its translation is CATQTYEQYF.

The chain carries TRBV5-1 and TRBJ2-2; 9 bases line up with TRBD1. Trimming took 4 bases from V and 5 from J; bases not matched to a gene: 9. This CDR3 is built from 16 residues. Germline V gene data show CDR1 as SGHRS and CDR2 as YFSETQ. The CDR3 coding sequence is TGCGCCAGCAGCCCACCGGGACAGGGTGGAACCGGGGAGCTGTTTTTT. It specifies CASSPPGQGGTGELFF. Full variable domain (missing parts from reference TRBV5-1 and TRBJ2-2): KAGVTQTPRYLIKTRGQQVTLSCSPISGHRSVSWYQQTPGQGLQFLFEYFSETQRNKGNFPGRFSGRQFSNSRSEMNVSTLELGDSALYLCASSPPGQGGTGELFFGEGSRLTVL.

This chain joins TRBV7-8 and TRBJ1-1, with 7 bases identical to TRBD1. The CDR3 consists of 17 residues. Trimming removed 5 bases from V and 2 bases from J; junction bases left unmatched: 14. CDR1 is SGHVS, CDR2 FQNEAQ, per germline. The CDR3 DNA is TGTGCCAGCAGCCCCCGTGGGGACAGCAAATTAAACACTGAAGCTTTCTTT. Its translation: CASSPRGDSKLNTEAFF. The entire variable domain, with the rest obtained from reference TRBV7-8 and TRBJ1-1, is as follows: GAGVSQSPRYKVAKRGQDVALRCDPISGHVSLFWYQQALGQGPEFLTYFQNEAQLDKSGLPSDRFFAERPEGSVSTLKIQRTQQEDSAVYLCASSPRGDSKLNTEAFFGQGTRLTVV.

This chain connects TRBV28 to TRBJ1-5; TRBD1 might be the D (6 bases). This CDR3 is 14 amino acids long. The V gene lost 3 bases and the J gene lost 6 bases, with 12 bases spanning the gap. Germline V lookup: CDR1 MDHEN, CDR2 SYDVKM. CDR3 DNA sequence: TGTGCCAGCAGTTTGGAGCAGGGGACTCAGCCCCAGCATTTT. Translating gives CASSLEQGTQPQHF.

V gene TRBV5-4 combines with J gene TRBJ2-5; the match to TRBD1 covers 8 bases. The CDR3 spans 14 residues. With V trimmed by 1 base and J by 3 bases, 2 bases remained unmatched. CDR1 SGHNT and CDR2 YYREEE come from the germline V gene (reference sequence). CDR3 amino acids: CASSLPGGEETQYF. CDR3 coding DNA: TGTGCCAGCAGCTTGCCAGGGGGCGAAGAGACCCAGTACTTC.

The rearrangement joins TRBV4-1 to TRBJ1-1; TRBD1 might be the D (6 bases). V dropped 3 bases and J dropped 0 bases, with 17 bases sitting between them. The length of the CDR3 is 17 residues. Germline V gene data show CDR1 as MGHRA and CDR2 as YSYEKL. The CDR3 DNA reads TGCGCCAGCAGCCACGGCTTCGCAGGGGAATTGAACACTGAAGCTTTCTTT. Translated: CASSHGFAGELNTEAFF.

The chain joins TRBV6-5 to TRBJ2-3; the D gene is possibly TRBD2 (6 bases). V lost 8 bases and J lost 3, with 15 bases in between. CDR1 MNHEY and CDR2 SVGAGI come from the germline V gene. There are 14 residues in the CDR3. The CDR3 DNA follows: TGTGCCAGCGCCACACGGGCGGGGACAGATACGCAGTATTTT. Translated: CASATRAGTDTQYF.

The chain employs TRBV6-6 and TRBJ2-4; 7 nucleotides agree with TRBD2. The CDR3 runs to 15 residues. Germline V lookup: CDR1 MNHNY, CDR2 SVGAGI (reference sequence). With V trimmed by 6 bases and J by 3 bases, 8 bases remained unmatched. CDR3 protein: CASRGREVGKNIQYF. In DNA form, the CDR3 reads TGTGCCAGCAGGGGACGGGAGGTGGGCAAAAACATTCAGTACTTC.

The V gene is TRBV25-1, the J gene TRBJ2-5, with 7 bases identical to TRBD1. Trimming removed 4 bases from V and 0 bases from J; junction bases left unmatched: 5. The CDR3 totals 15 residues. In germline, CDR1 is MGHDK, CDR2 SYGVNS. Written as DNA, the CDR3 is TGTGCCAGCAGTGGCCCGACAGGGTACCAAGAGACCCAGTACTTC. Its protein is CASSGPTGYQETQYF.

The chain is built from TRBV27 and TRBJ2-7, with D possibly being TRBD1 (5 bases). There are 15 residues in the CDR3. Germline V lookup: CDR1 MNHEY, CDR2 SMNVEV (reference sequence). The germline V and J ends were trimmed by 3 bases and 2 bases, with 14 bases remaining between them. The CDR3 spells CASSFGARATYEQYF. The CDR3 bases are TGTGCCAGCAGTTTTGGGGCCAGGGCTACCTACGAGCAGTACTTC.

The chain combines TRBV2 with TRBJ2-7, with a weak D call TRBD1 (5 bases). CDR3 size: 16 residues. Trimming took 2 bases from V and 6 from J, leaving 20 bases between them. Per germline, CDR1 SNHLY and CDR2 FYNNEI. The CDR3 loop is CASSESLRQGYREQYF. As DNA, the CDR3 is TGTGCCAGCAGTGAAAGTTTGAGGCAGGGCTATCGCGAGCAGTACTTC.

This chain uses TRBV30 with TRBJ1-1; no definite D call. CDR1 is GTSNPN, CDR2 SVGIG, per germline (reference sequence). The CDR3 has 11 amino acids. V was cut by 5 bases and J by 5 bases, with 9 bases left in between. CDR3 region: CAWAGRTEAFF. CDR3 DNA sequence: TGTGCCTGGGCGGGTCGGACTGAAGCTTTCTTT. Looking up the rest from reference TRBV30 and TRBJ1-1 gives the full variable domain: SQTIHQWPATLVQPVGSPLSLECTVEGTSNPNLYWYRQAAGRGLQLLFYSVGIGQISSEVPQNLSASRPQDRQFILSSKKLLLSDSGFYLCAWAGRTEAFFGQGTRLTVV.

This clone was counted only a few times. The V and J genes are TRBV29-1 and TRBJ2-7; D is perhaps TRBD2 (6 bases). This CDR3 has 14 residues. CDR1 and CDR2 (germline): SQVTM, ANQGSEA. V shed 4 bases and J shed 0 bases, with 13 bases lying between them. CDR3 region: CSVAPGLHSYEQYF. DNA for the CDR3: TGCAGCGTTGCGCCGGGACTGCACTCCTACGAGCAGTACTTC.

The V call is TRBV7-2, the J call TRBJ2-4; 10 positions agree with TRBD1. The CDR3 is 16 amino acids. Germline-derived CDR1 and CDR2 are SGHTA and FQGNSA. J lost 7 bases, V lost 5 bases, and 11 bases had no gene match. CDR3 amino acids: CASSPRTGGALNIQYF. For the CDR3, the DNA is TGTGCCAGCAGCCCACGGACAGGGGGAGCCTTGAACATTCAGTACTTC.

V gene TRBV4-1 combines with J gene TRBJ2-1, with 8 nucleotides matching TRBD2. The CDR3 covers 17 residues. V lost 0 bases, J lost 2 bases, and 6 bases stayed unmatched. Germline V gene data show CDR1 as MGHRA and CDR2 as YSYEKL. The CDR3 sequence: CASSQEIRGGPYNEQFF. CDR3 in DNA: TGCGCCAGCAGCCAAGAGATACGGGGGGGCCCCTACAATGAGCAGTTCTTC.

The chain links TRBV19 to TRBJ1-5; no definite D call. The CDR3 has 15 residues. V shed 5 bases and J shed 0 bases, with 11 bases lying between them. Germline CDR1 LNHDA, CDR2 SQIVND (reference sequence). CDR3 nucleotide sequence: TGTGCCAGTAGTCAGAGACACGATAGCAATCAGCCCCAGCATTTT. Protein sequence: CASSQRHDSNQPQHF.

V gene TRBV30 combines with J gene TRBJ1-2; TRBD1 might be the D (6 bases). CDR1 is GTSNPN and CDR2 is SVGIG in the germline V gene (reference sequence). CDR3 size: 16 residues. The ends were cut back, 0 bases at V and 4 bases at J, with 18 bases in the middle. The CDR3 reads CAWSVRGTRRLYGYTF. In DNA, the CDR3 is TGTGCCTGGAGTGTAAGAGGGACAAGGAGACTCTATGGCTACACCTTC.

The J gene is TRBJ1-1, the V gene TRBV28, with 11 bases matching TRBD1. From germline, CDR1 is MDHEN and CDR2 SYDVKM. J lost 4 bases, V lost 6 bases, and 7 bases had no gene match. CDR3 size: 15 residues. CDR3 DNA: TGTGCCAGCAGCCCCGGACAGGGGGCGACCACTGAAGCTTTCTTT. Amino acid sequence: CASSPGQGATTEAFF.

The chain combines TRBV19 with TRBJ1-2; 9 bases line up with TRBD1. The CDR3 loop spans 13 amino acids. After removal of 3 bases from V and 8 bases from J, the junction contained 4 bases not matched to a gene. Germline loops: CDR1 LNHDA, CDR2 SQIVND (reference sequence). CDR3 sequence: CASSMGQGRGYTF. The CDR3 nucleotides are TGTGCCAGTAGTATGGGACAGGGACGCGGCTACACCTTC.

The chain joins TRBV4-1 to TRBJ2-1, with D possibly being TRBD1 (7 bases). V lost 1 base to trimming and J lost 0 bases, with 19 bases between them. CDR1 is MGHRA, CDR2 YSYEKL, per germline. This CDR3 is built from 19 residues. The CDR3 sequence is CASSQGGKGARDSYNEQFF. DNA for the CDR3: TGCGCCAGCAGCCAAGGGGGGAAGGGGGCGCGGGACTCCTACAATGAGCAGTTCTTC.

The chain joins TRBV2 to TRBJ2-7; 7 bases fit TRBD2. The CDR3 runs 14 residues. V lost 3 bases to trimming and J lost 4 bases; unmatched junction nucleotides: 6. The germline CDR1 and CDR2 sequences are SNHLY and FYNNEI. The CDR3 DNA follows: TGTGCCAGCAGTGATGGTCAGGGAGGGTACGAGCAGTACTTC. Amino acid sequence: CASSDGQGGYEQYF.

This sequence joins TRBV4-1 and TRBJ1-1, with D perhaps TRBD1 (6 bases). The germline V and J ends were trimmed by 4 bases and 0 bases, with 18 bases remaining between them. Germline CDR1 is MGHRA and CDR2 is YSYEKL. The CDR3 has 17 residues. The CDR3, as DNA: TGCGCCAGCAGCCCTACAGGGCCGGTGCGGGTGAACACTGAAGCTTTCTTT. Translation: CASSPTGPVRVNTEAFF.

The rearrangement links TRBV15 to TRBJ2-7; 9 bases line up with TRBD1. CDR1 and CDR2 from the germline V gene are LNHNV and YYDKDF (reference sequence). Unmatched junction bases numbered 9, after V lost 0 bases and J lost 12 bases. This CDR3 is 14 amino acids long. The CDR3 sequence: CATSRDLGDRATYF. CDR3 nucleotides: TGTGCCACCAGCAGAGATCTTGGGGACAGGGCCACGTACTTC.